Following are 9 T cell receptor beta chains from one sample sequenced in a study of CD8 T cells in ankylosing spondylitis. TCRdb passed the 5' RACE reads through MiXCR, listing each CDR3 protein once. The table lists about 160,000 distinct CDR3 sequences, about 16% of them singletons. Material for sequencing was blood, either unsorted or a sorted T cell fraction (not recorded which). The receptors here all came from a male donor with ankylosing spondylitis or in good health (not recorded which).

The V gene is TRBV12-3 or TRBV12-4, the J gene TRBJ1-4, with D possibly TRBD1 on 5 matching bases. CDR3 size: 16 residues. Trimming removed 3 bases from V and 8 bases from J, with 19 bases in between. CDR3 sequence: CASSFVVGRAEEKLFF. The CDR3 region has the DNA TGTGCCAGCAGTTTCGTTGTTGGCAGGGCCGAGGAAAAACTGTTTTTT.

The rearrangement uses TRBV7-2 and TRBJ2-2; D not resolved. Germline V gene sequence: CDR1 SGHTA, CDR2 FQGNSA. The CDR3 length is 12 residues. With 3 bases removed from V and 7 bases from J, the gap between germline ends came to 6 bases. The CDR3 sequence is CASSFLGGELFF. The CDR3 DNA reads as TGTGCCAGCAGCTTTCTGGGCGGGGAGCTGTTTTTT.

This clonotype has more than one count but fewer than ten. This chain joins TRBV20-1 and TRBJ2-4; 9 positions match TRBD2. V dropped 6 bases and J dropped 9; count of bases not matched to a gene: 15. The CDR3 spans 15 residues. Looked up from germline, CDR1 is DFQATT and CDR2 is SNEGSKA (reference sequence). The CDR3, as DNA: TGCAGTGCGGGTAGATCAGCGGGGGGTTTAGGCATTCAGTACTTC. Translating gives CSAGRSAGGLGIQYF.

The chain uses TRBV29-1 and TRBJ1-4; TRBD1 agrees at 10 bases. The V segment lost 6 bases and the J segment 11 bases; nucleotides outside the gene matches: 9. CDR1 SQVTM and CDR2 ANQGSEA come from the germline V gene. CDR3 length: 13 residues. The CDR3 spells CSVIGGTGDKLFF. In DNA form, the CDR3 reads TGCAGCGTCATAGGGGGGACAGGGGATAAACTGTTTTTT.

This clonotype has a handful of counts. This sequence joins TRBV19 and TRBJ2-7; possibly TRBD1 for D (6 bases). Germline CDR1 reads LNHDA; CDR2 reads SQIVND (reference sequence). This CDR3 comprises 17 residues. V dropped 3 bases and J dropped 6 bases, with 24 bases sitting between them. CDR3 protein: CASSISSTGSHDGEQYF. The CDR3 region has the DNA TGTGCCAGTAGTATCTCCAGCACAGGGTCCCACGATGGCGAGCAGTACTTC. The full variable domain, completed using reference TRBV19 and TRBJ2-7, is DGGITQSPKYLFRKEGQNVTLSCEQNLNHDAMYWYRQDPGQGLRLIYYSQIVNDFQKGDIAEGYSVSREKKESFPLTVTSAQKNPTAFYLCASSISSTGSHDGEQYFGPGTRLTVT.

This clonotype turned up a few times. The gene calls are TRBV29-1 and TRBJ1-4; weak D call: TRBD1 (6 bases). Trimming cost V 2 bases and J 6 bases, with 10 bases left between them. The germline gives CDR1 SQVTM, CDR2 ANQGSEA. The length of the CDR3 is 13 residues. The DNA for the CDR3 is TGCAGCGTTGAATGGGGGGCCGATGAAAAACTGTTTTTT. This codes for CSVEWGADEKLFF.

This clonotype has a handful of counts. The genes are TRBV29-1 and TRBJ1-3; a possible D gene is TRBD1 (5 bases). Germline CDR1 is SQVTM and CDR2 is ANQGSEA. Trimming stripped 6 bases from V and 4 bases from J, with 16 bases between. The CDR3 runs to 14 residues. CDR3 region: CSVDPTGSGNTIYF. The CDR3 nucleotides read TGCAGCGTCGACCCCACAGGTTCCGGAAACACCATATATTTT.

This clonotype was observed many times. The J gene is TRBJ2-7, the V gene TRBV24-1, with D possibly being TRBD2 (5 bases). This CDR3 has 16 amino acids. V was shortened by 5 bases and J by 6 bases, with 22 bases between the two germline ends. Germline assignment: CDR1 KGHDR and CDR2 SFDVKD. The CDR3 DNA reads TGTGCCACCAGTGTACTACTGTCGGACTTGGAGGTCGAGCAGTACTTC. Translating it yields CATSVLLSDLEVEQYF.

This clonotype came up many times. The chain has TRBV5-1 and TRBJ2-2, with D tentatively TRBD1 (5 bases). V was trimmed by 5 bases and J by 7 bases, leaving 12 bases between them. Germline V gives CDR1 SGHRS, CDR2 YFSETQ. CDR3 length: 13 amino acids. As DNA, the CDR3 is TGCGCCAGCAGAGCCCAAGGGGTCGGGGAGCTGTTTTTT. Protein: CASRAQGVGELFF. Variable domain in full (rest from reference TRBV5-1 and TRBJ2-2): KAGVTQTPRYLIKTRGQQVTLSCSPISGHRSVSWYQQTPGQGLQFLFEYFSETQRNKGNFPGRFSGRQFSNSRSEMNVSTLELGDSALYLCASRAQGVGELFFGEGSRLTVL.